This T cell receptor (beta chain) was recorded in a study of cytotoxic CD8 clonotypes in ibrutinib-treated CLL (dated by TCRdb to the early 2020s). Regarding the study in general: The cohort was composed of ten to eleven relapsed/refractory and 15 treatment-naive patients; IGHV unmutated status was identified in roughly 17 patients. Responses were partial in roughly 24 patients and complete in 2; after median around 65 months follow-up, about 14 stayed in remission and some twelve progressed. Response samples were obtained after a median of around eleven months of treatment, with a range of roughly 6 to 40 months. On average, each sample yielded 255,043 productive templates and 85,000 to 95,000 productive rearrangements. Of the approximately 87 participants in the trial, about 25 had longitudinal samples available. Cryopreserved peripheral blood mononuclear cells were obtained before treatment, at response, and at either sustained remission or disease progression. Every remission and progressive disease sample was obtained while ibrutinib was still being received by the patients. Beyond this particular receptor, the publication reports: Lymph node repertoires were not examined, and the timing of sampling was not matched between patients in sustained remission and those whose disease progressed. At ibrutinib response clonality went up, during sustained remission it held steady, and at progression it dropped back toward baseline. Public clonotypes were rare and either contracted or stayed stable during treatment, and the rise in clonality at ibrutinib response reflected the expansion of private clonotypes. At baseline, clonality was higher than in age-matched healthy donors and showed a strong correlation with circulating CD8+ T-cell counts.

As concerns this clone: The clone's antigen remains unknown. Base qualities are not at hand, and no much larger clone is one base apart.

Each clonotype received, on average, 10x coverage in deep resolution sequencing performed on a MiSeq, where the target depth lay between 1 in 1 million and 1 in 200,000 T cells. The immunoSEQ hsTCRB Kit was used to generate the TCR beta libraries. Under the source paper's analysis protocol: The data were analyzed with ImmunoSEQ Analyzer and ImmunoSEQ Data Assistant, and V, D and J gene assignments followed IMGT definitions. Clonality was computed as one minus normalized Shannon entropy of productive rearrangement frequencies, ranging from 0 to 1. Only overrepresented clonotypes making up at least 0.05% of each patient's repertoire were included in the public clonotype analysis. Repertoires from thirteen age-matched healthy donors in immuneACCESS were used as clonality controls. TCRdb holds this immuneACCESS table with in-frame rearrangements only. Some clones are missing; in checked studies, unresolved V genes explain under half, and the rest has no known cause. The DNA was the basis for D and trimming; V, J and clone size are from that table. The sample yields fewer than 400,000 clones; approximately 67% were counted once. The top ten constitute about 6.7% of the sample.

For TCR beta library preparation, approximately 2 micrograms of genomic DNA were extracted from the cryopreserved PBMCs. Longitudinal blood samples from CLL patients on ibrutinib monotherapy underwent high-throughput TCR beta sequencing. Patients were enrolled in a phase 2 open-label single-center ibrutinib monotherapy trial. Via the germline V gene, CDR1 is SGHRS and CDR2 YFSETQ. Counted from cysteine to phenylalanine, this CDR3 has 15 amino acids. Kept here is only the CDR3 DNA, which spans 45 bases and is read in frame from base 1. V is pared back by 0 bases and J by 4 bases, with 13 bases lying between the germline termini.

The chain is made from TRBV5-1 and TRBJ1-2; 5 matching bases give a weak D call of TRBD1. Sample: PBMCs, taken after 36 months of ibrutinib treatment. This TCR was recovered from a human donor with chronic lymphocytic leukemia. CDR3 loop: CASSLGVRQGYGYTF. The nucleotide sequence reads TGCGCCAGCAGCTTGGGAGTCAGGCAGGGCTATGGCTACACCTTC.